A single sample gave rise to the 16 T cell receptor beta chains below, sequenced in a study of STAT5B mutations in CD4+ large granular lymphocyte leukemia. Produced via immunoSEQ multiplex PCR; TCRdb's table is partial and in-frame only. The sample consists of tens of thousands of clones, approximately 85% of them appearing once. Sequencing input: CD4+ T cells from blood buffy coats. All receptors come from a human donor in good health.

The chain combines TRBV9 with TRBJ2-3; a possible D gene is TRBD1 (6 bases). The germline V gene encodes CDR1 SGDLS and CDR2 YYNGEE. This CDR3 has 13 residues. V was cut by 6 bases and J by 2 bases, with 10 bases left in between. DNA for the CDR3: TGTGCCAGCAATGGACAGTTCACAGATACGCAGTATTTT. Translation gives CASNGQFTDTQYF.

The chain recombines TRBV2 with TRBJ1-4, with a possible D match to TRBD1 (5 bases). Germline V gives CDR1 SNHLY, CDR2 FYNNEI. The CDR3 loop spans 15 amino acids. Trimming stripped 3 bases from V and 8 bases from J, with 16 bases between. The CDR3: CASSDIRRGGEKLFF. The DNA for the CDR3 is TGTGCCAGCAGTGACATCAGGCGGGGCGGGGAAAAACTGTTTTTT.

The chain combines TRBV7-2 with TRBJ2-1; no clear D gene. V was clipped by 1 base and J by 8 bases, with 6 bases between them. From germline, CDR1 is SGHTA and CDR2 FQGNSA. This CDR3 region has 12 residues. The CDR3 DNA is TGTGCCAGCAGCTTAGTGGGCGATGAGCAGTTCTTC. Translation: CASSLVGDEQFF.

This clone was seen a few times. The CDR3 coding sequence is TGCGCCAGCAGTGGGGGACAGGGGAATCAGCCCCAGCATTTT. It is translated as CASSGGQGNQPQHF. The chain joins TRBV5-1 to TRBJ1-5, with TRBD1 matching over 10 bases. The CDR3 runs to 14 residues. Per germline, CDR1 SGHRS and CDR2 YFSETQ. The V and J ends lost 5 bases and 4 bases, in that order; junction bases with no gene match: 3.

This clone has a single count. V and J are TRBV7-3 and TRBJ1-1, with TRBD1 identical over 12 bases. This CDR3 is 16 amino acids long. Germline trimming cut 4 bases from V and 10 bases from J; bases unmatched to any gene: 13. Germline V gene data show CDR1 as SGHTA and CDR2 as FQGTGA. The CDR3 here is CASSSKAPGTGGPAFF. The CDR3 DNA follows: TGTGCCAGCAGCTCCAAAGCTCCCGGGACAGGGGGCCCAGCTTTCTTT.

The chain employs TRBV27 and TRBJ1-1, with 8 bases fitting TRBD1. The V gene end was trimmed by 6 bases and the J gene end by 2 bases; junction bases not matched to a gene: 5. Germline V lookup: CDR1 MNHEY, CDR2 SMNVEV (reference sequence). This CDR3 spans 14 amino acids. The CDR3 sequence is CASRRTGSNTEAFF. Written as DNA, the CDR3 is TGTGCCAGCAGACGGACAGGGAGTAACACTGAAGCTTTCTTT.

V and J are TRBV6-1 and TRBJ2-5, with D uncertain. Germline lookup yields CDR1 MNHNS and CDR2 SASEGT. The length of the CDR3 is 15 residues. The V end was cut by 2 bases, the J end by 2 bases, with 12 bases between. The CDR3 nucleotides read TGTGCCAGCAGTGAATCGACTTGGGCACAAGAGACCCAGTACTTC. This codes for CASSESTWAQETQYF.

This chain joins TRBV6-1 and TRBJ1-4; TRBD1 matches 8 bases. Trimming cost V 7 bases and J 5 bases; bases outside gene matches: 6. The germline gives CDR1 MNHNS, CDR2 SASEGT. The length of the CDR3 is 14 residues. The CDR3 DNA reads as TGTGCCAGCAACGAAAGGACAGGGAATGAAAAACTGTTTTTT. This sequence encodes CASNERTGNEKLFF.

This clone came up a few times. The V and J genes are TRBV2 and TRBJ2-7, with 8 bases aligning to TRBD2. This CDR3 contains 14 residues. Per the germline V gene, CDR1 is SNHLY and CDR2 is FYNNEI. V gave up 1 base and J gave up 6 bases; unmatched junction bases: 5. DNA of the CDR3: TGTGCCAGCAGTGAAGGTCTAGCGGGCTCCGAGCAGTACTTC. Residues: CASSEGLAGSEQYF.

V and J are TRBV28 and TRBJ2-3; 7 nucleotides match TRBD2. With V trimmed by 3 bases and J by 5 bases, 2 bases remained unmatched. The CDR3 has 13 amino acids. The germline CDR1 and CDR2 sequences are MDHEN and SYDVKM. CDR3 DNA sequence: TGTGCCAGCAGTTTCGCGGGAGAAGATACGCAGTATTTT. Residues: CASSFAGEDTQYF.

This sequence joins TRBV27 and TRBJ2-5; D assignment may be TRBD1 or TRBD2 (6 bases each). This CDR3 is built from 15 residues. V dropped 2 bases and J dropped 4 bases, with 14 bases sitting between them. CDR1 is MNHEY and CDR2 is SMNVEV in the germline V gene (reference sequence). The CDR3: CASSLAWGAGETQYF. In DNA form, the CDR3 reads TGTGCCAGCAGTTTAGCTTGGGGGGCGGGAGAGACCCAGTACTTC.

V gene TRBV6-4 combines with J gene TRBJ2-3; D might be TRBD2 (6 bases). This CDR3 is 14 amino acids long. CDR1 and CDR2 (germline): MRHNA, SNTAGT. Trimming shortened V by 3 bases and J by 5 bases, and 12 bases separated the two germline ends. The CDR3 coding sequence is TGTGCCAGCAGTGAAGGAGATAGCGGAGATACGCAGTATTTT. Protein sequence: CASSEGDSGDTQYF.

This clone has only a few counts. The CDR3 is CASSGTGEAFF. The CDR3 DNA follows: TGTGCCAGTAGTGGTACGGGTGAAGCTTTCTTT. The rearrangement uses TRBV19 and TRBJ1-1; D uncertain. Germline lookup yields CDR1 LNHDA and CDR2 SQIVND (reference sequence). With 5 bases removed from V and 7 bases from J, the gap between germline ends came to 8 bases. The CDR3 sequence is 11 residues long.

This rearrangement joins TRBV19 to TRBJ1-6; possibly TRBD1 for D (6 bases). Germline CDR1 LNHDA, CDR2 SQIVND (reference sequence). The V end lost 2 bases, the J end lost 10 bases, and 12 bases lay between the germline ends. The CDR3 loop spans 14 amino acids. The CDR3 loop reads CASSITGSGSPLHF. The CDR3 bases are TGTGCCAGTAGTATAACAGGGTCAGGATCACCCCTCCACTTT.

The chain carries TRBV27 and TRBJ2-7; D ambiguous. Germline V CDR1 and CDR2: MNHEY, SMNVEV (reference sequence). CDR3 size: 9 residues. V was cut by 9 bases and J by 3 bases, with 3 bases left in between. The CDR3 DNA reads TGTGCCAGGAACTACGAGCAGTACTTC. Its translation: CARNYEQYF.

V and J are TRBV25-1 and TRBJ1-2; D is unclear. V was shortened by 5 bases and J by 5 bases, with 12 bases between the two germline ends. CDR3 length equals 13 residues. From germline, CDR1 is MGHDK and CDR2 SYGVNS. This CDR3 reads CASSLGGDYGYTF. The CDR3, as DNA: TGTGCCAGCAGTCTCGGAGGAGATTATGGCTACACCTTC.